This TCR beta chain was sequenced for a study of T cells in Graves' hyperthyroidism and ophthalmopathy. Across the study: Peripheral blood was secured at the point of initial diagnosis, before any treatment. Broader study findings: Most thyroid clonotypes expanded above 0.001 appeared in blood too. Stable hyperthyroidism was separated from ophthalmopathy by a model based on 13 V-J features.

Patients showing uncontrolled infection, other autoimmune disease, pregnancy or lactation were ineligible. CDR3 length: 15 amino acids. Germline CDR1 MNHGY, CDR2 SVAAGI. Trimming removed 5 bases from V and 6 bases from J; junction bases left unmatched: 6. Amplification of TCR beta CDR3 regions used RNA as the template. When the TCR CDR3 underwent first-round RT-PCR, the HTBI primer set was used. TCRdb itself ran the multiplex PCR reads through MiXCR, one entry per CDR3 protein. Altogether 450,000 to 650,000 distinct CDR3 sequences are present, 14% being singletons, with the ten largest covering roughly 7.1%. To note about this clonotype: What it binds is not known.

Sequencing was performed on blood. The rearrangement uses TRBV6-9 and TRBJ2-1; 11 bases fit TRBD1. This receptor was identified in a woman between 18 and 29 years old with Graves' ophthalmopathy. CDR3 sequence (DNA): TGTGCCAGCAGTGACTCCGGGACAGGGGGCAATGAGCAGTTCTTC. Encoded protein: CASSDSGTGGNEQFF.